The entry below describes one T cell receptor (beta chain). This clone was observed once. This receptor's antigen is unknown. Nothing much larger sits one base from this clone, and base qualities are not available. The immunoSEQ Assay, a bias-controlled multiplex PCR, was used to amplify TCRbeta CDR3 regions from genomic DNA. The published analysis was carried out like this. Within the assay, amplification of reference gene primers was used to estimate how many nucleated cells each sample contained. To quantify the absolute abundance of each unique TCRbeta CDR3 rearrangement, sequence reads were collapsed and filtered. For each sample, productive Simpson clonality was calculated by taking the square root of Simpson's diversity index across productive rearrangements. TCRdb obtained this table from immuneACCESS and retained in-frame rearrangements with V and J assigned. These tables miss some clones; where compared with another copy, unresolved V genes account for less than half of the shortfall, and the remainder is unexplained. That table supplies the V and J calls and clone size; D and trimming were determined from the DNA. Present in this sample are approximately 300,000 clones, nearly 90% of which were seen just once. Roughly 4.3% of the sample lies in the top ten.

The entry originates in a study of blood T cell repertoires in COVID-19 (dated by TCRdb to 2020 to 2021). In the study overall: Samples from collaborators originated in the United States, Italy and Spain and spanned both the acute and convalescent phases of COVID-19. The prospective study material was composed of cDNA or gDNA derived from T cells, B-cell-depleted T cells, or PBMCs. Subjects who had been exposed to COVID-19, were actively infected with it, or had recovered from it provided the deeply sampled blood TCRbeta repertoires that made up the dataset. A freely available public database, intended as a resource for researchers studying the immune response to SARS-CoV-2, is where the repertoires were released. The samples were drawn from the first 160 participants of the ongoing ImmuneRACE study and from 950 to 1,500 subjects provided by 6 global collaborators. The sample metadata nearly always contained a de-identified subject ID, COVID-19 status, age in years and sex. Where HLA class I and class II types were available, the types were taken from metadata supplied by the sample provider, not from assay-based typing.

What the study reported, not specific to this receptor: How much clinical and demographic metadata was included differed by source and by participant, and the metadata was provided uncurated.

Enrolling through a virtual design, the prospective study's participants ranged in age from about 18 to 100 years and lived across roughly 23 United States geographic areas. To assign participants to cohorts, the prospective study relied on clinical history that participants themselves reported in a screening survey and a study questionnaire. Each participant in the prospective study had whole blood, serum and a nasopharyngeal or oropharyngeal swab collected by mobile phlebotomists. Over a roughly 2-month period, participants in the prospective study had the option of providing additional blood draws and questionnaires. Before DNA extraction, blood samples from the prospective study were shipped at room temperature or frozen. The CDR3 holds 13 amino acids from the cysteine to the phenylalanine. The DNA shown is the 39-base CDR3, in frame from base 1. V drops 6 bases and J drops 2 bases, leaving 10 bases in between. Reading the germline V gene gives CDR1 SNHLY and CDR2 FYNNEI.

The rearrangement joined TRBV2 to TRBJ1-1; no D gene is confidently identified. Sequenced input: PBMCs or T cells enriched from blood (not recorded which). This sequence originates from a woman aged 18-29 years with acute COVID-19. The sequenced DNA: TGTGCCAGCAGGCAAGACATTAACACTGAAGCTTTCTTT. Its coded protein is CASRQDINTEAFF.